This T cell receptor (beta chain) was captured by sequencing in a study of regulatory T cells in long-lasting Graves disease. Study-wide results and limits: A greater number of public clonotypes (more than 2,500) was shared by persistent patients than by new patients (around 960).

This clonotype has ten or more counts. What it binds is unknown. Arm-PCR of CDR3 regions and iRepertoire HTBI primers were the basis on which TCR beta libraries were built. One entry per CDR3 protein, called by TCRdb with MiXCR from the multiplex PCR reads. The sample contains over 450,000 distinct CDR3 sequences, about 12% of which appear only once. Noted time point: newly diagnosed GD, antithyroid drugs for less than 3 months. There was RNA extracted from PBMCs, and the TCR library was made from it. The V end was cut by 3 bases, the J end by 3 bases, with 12 bases between. The CDR3 consists of 15 residues. The germline CDR1 and CDR2 sequences are LNHDA and SQIVND (reference sequence). These data were also filed under a second study, of T cells in Graves' hyperthyroidism and ophthalmopathy. That study adds: Stability of Graves' hyperthyroidism was defined as absent ophthalmopathy progression within 18 months. Investigators excluded patients with uncontrolled infection, other autoimmune disease, pregnancy or lactation.

The J gene is TRBJ2-1, the V gene TRBV19, with D maybe TRBD2 (5 bases). The sequence was collected from a woman aged 30 to 39 with Graves disease. The input for sequencing was peripheral blood mononuclear cells (PBMCs), taken at new diagnosis, from a patient treated with antithyroid drugs. CDR3 protein: CASSIGERLYNEQFF. The CDR3 nucleotides are TGTGCCAGTAGTATTGGGGAGCGGCTCTACAATGAGCAGTTCTTC.